The 10 T cell receptor beta chains below were found in one sample sequenced in a study of cytomegalovirus exposure and HLA in healthy donors. The primer mix had 60 Vbeta and 13 Jbeta primers. Only in-frame clones appear in the TCRdb table, and some are missing; sequencing was by immunoSEQ multiplex PCR. The sample has approximately 130,000 clones; roughly three quarters are singletons. Sample: PBMCs. All receptors derive from a male donor in good health and CMV-seronegative.

This chain connects TRBV27 to TRBJ2-3, with D unresolved. CDR3 length equals 15 residues. Trimming cost V 6 bases and J 3 bases, with 16 bases left between them. Germline loops: CDR1 MNHEY, CDR2 SMNVEV (reference sequence). CDR3 region: CASRSSPSRTDTQYF. The CDR3 DNA reads as TGTGCCAGCAGATCCTCCCCCTCTAGGACAGATACGCAGTATTTT.

This sequence joins TRBV5-1 and TRBJ1-2; 10 bases agree with TRBD1. After removal of 0 bases from V and 3 bases from J, the junction contained 2 bases not matched to a gene. The CDR3 runs to 15 residues. The germline gives CDR1 SGHRS, CDR2 YFSETQ. The CDR3 is CASSLGQGADYGYTF. CDR3 DNA: TGCGCCAGCAGCTTGGGACAGGGGGCGGACTATGGCTACACCTTC.

On this clone: The same CDR3 is also encoded by other DNA sequences in this sample. The rearrangement joins TRBV30 to TRBJ1-6; D gene uncertain. Germline CDR1 and CDR2: GTSNPN and SVGIG (reference sequence). The CDR3 has 13 amino acids. Trimming removed 0 bases from V and 5 bases from J, with 5 bases in between. The CDR3 spells CAWSVQNNSPLHF. CDR3 nucleotide sequence: TGTGCCTGGAGTGTACAGAATAATTCACCCCTCCACTTT.

The V and J genes are TRBV7-3 and TRBJ2-2, with 13 bases fitting TRBD2. The trim removed 5 bases at V and 10 bases at J, leaving 4 bases unmatched. The CDR3 has 14 amino acids. Germline CDR1 reads SGHTA; CDR2 reads FQGTGA. The CDR3 sequence is CASSPTSGGMELFF. The CDR3 nucleotides read TGTGCCAGCAGCCCGACTAGCGGGGGGATGGAGCTGTTTTTT.

This clone was detected a few times. The chain uses TRBV19 and TRBJ1-2; 11 positions match TRBD1. V shed 4 bases, J shed 5 bases, and the junction held 9 bases outside the gene matches. The CDR3 totals 16 residues. Germline V gene sequence: CDR1 LNHDA, CDR2 SQIVND (reference sequence). The CDR3 DNA follows: TGTGCCAGTAGTAGCTCCTCCGGGACAGGGGGGTATGGCTACACCTTC. It encodes CASSSSSGTGGYGYTF.

The chain combines TRBV18 with TRBJ2-1, with a tentative D call TRBD1 (5 bases). The CDR3 length is 15 residues. V was clipped by 0 bases and J by 10 bases, with 16 bases between them. The germline V gene has CDR1 KGHSH and CDR2 LQKENI. Here the CDR3 DNA reads TGTGCCAGCTCACCACCGAACGCCCAGGGCAAAGAGCAGTTCTTC. It codes for CASSPPNAQGKEQFF.

J is TRBJ2-1 and V is TRBV29-1, with a possible D match to TRBD1 (6 bases). CDR1 and CDR2 from the germline V gene are SQVTM and ANQGSEA. The V and J ends lost 6 bases and 3 bases respectively, with 9 bases between them. This CDR3 has 12 residues. DNA of the CDR3: TGCAGCGTGGACAGCATCTACAATGAGCAGTTCTTC. Its protein product is CSVDSIYNEQFF.

The chain has TRBV30 and TRBJ2-1, with 14 bases that match TRBD2. Germline V lookup: CDR1 GTSNPN, CDR2 SVGIG (reference sequence). The CDR3 is 15 amino acids. The CDR3 region is CSGTATSGGVGAQFF. The CDR3 DNA is TGTAGCGGGACAGCGACTAGCGGGGGGGTCGGTGCCCAGTTCTTC.

The CDR3 bases are TGTGCCAGCAGCGTGGGCGAAAATTATGGCTACACCTTC. Translation: CASSVGENYGYTF. This chain links TRBV9 with TRBJ1-2; D uncertain. The CDR3 length is 13 residues. Germline CDR1 SGDLS, CDR2 YYNGEE. V dropped 2 bases and J dropped 5 bases, with 10 bases sitting between them.

The V and J genes are TRBV11-3 and TRBJ2-7; tentative D call: TRBD1 (6 bases). CDR3 length: 18 amino acids. Germline V gene data show CDR1 as SGHNT and CDR2 as YENEEA. The V end was cut by 5 bases, the J end by 4 bases, with 27 bases between. CDR3 amino acids: CASSTGTPFVSPGYEQYF. In DNA, the CDR3 is TGTGCCAGCAGCACCGGGACACCCTTCGTTTCGCCCGGGTACGAGCAGTACTTC. Together with reference TRBV11-3 and TRBJ2-7, the CDR3 gives the full variable domain: EAGVVQSPRYKIIEKKQPVAFWCNPISGHNTLYWYLQNLGQGPELLIRYENEEAVDDSQLPKDRFSAERLKGVDSTLKIQPAELGDSAVYLCASSTGTPFVSPGYEQYFGPGTRLTVT.